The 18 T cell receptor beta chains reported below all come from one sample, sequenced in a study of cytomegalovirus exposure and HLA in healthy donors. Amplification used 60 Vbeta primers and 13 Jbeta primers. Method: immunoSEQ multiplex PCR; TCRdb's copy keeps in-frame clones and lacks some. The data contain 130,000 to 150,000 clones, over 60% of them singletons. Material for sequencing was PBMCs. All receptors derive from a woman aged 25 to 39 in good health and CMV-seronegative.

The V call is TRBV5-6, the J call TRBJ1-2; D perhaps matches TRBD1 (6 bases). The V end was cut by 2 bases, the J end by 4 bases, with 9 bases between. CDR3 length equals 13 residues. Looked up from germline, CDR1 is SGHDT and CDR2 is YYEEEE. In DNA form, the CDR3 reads TGTGCCAGCAGCTTCCAGGGGAGCTATGGCTACACCTTC. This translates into CASSFQGSYGYTF.

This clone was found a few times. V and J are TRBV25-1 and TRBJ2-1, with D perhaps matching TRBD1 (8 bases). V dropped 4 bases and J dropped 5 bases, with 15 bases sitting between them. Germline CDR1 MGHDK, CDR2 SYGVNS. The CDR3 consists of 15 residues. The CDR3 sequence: CASSVRAGQDNEQFF. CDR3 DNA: TGTGCCAGCAGTGTCCGAGCGGGACAGGACAATGAGCAGTTCTTC.

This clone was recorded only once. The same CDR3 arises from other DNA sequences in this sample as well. The CDR3 protein is CASSDSGGADTQYF. The CDR3 nucleotides are TGTGCCAGCAGTGACTCGGGGGGGGCCGATACGCAGTATTTT. J is TRBJ2-3 and V is TRBV6-4; a weak D match, TRBD2 (7 bases). Between the trimmed V and J ends, which lost 0 bases and 6 bases, there was a span of 10 bases. This CDR3 spans 14 amino acids. Germline V gives CDR1 MRHNA, CDR2 SNTAGT.

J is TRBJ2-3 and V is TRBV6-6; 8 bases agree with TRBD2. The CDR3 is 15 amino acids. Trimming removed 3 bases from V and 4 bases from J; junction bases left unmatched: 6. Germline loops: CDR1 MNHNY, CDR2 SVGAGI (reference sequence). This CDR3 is CASSYPSGGPDTQYF. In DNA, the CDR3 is TGTGCCAGCAGTTATCCCAGCGGGGGCCCAGATACGCAGTATTTT.

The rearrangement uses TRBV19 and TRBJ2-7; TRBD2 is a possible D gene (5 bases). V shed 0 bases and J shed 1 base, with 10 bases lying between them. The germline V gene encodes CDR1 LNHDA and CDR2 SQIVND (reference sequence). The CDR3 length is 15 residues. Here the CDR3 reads CASSIDQEGSYEQYF. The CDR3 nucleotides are TGTGCCAGTAGTATAGATCAAGAGGGATCCTACGAGCAGTACTTC.

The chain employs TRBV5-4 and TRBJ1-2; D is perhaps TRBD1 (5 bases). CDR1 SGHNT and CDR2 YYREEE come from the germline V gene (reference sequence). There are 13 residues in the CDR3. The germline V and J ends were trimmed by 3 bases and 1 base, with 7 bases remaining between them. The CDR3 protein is CASSSTVNYGYTF. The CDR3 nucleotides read TGTGCCAGCAGCTCGACAGTTAACTATGGCTACACCTTC.

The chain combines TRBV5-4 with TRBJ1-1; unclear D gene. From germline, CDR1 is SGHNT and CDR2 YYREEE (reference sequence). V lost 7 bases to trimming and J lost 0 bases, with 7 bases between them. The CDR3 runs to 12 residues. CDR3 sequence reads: CASGRMNTEAFF. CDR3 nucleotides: TGTGCCAGCGGGCGAATGAACACTGAAGCTTTCTTT.

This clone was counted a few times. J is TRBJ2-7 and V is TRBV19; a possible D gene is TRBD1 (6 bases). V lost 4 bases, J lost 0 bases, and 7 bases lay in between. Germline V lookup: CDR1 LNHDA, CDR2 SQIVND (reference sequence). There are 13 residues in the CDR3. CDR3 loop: CASSRTASYEQYF. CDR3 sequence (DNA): TGTGCCAGTAGTAGGACAGCCTCCTACGAGCAGTACTTC.

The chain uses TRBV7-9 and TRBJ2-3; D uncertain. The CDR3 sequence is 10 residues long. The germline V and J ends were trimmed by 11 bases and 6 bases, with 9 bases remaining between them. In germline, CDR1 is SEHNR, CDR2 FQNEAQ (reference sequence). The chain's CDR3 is CAHEVDTQYF. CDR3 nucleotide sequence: TGTGCCCATGAGGTGGATACGCAGTATTTT.

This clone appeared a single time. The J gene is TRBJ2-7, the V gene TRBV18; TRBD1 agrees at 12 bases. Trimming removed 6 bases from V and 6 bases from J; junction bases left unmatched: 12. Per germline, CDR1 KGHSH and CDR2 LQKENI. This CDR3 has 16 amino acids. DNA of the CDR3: TGTGCCAGCTCTCGTAGGGACAGGGGGCTGGGTGCCGAGCAGTACTTC. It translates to CASSRRDRGLGAEQYF.

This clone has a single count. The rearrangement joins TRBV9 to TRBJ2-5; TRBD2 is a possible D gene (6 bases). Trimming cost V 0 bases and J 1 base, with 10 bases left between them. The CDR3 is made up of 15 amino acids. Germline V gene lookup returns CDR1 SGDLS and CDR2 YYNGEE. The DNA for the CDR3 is TGTGCCAGCAGCGTAGAAGGGAGGCCCCAAGAGACCCAGTACTTC. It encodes CASSVEGRPQETQYF.

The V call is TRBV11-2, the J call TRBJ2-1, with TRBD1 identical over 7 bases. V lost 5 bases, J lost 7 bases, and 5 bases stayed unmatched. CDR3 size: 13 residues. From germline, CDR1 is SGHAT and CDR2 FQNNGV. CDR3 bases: TGTGCCAGCAGCATACAGGGGTTGAATGAGCAGTTCTTC. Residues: CASSIQGLNEQFF.

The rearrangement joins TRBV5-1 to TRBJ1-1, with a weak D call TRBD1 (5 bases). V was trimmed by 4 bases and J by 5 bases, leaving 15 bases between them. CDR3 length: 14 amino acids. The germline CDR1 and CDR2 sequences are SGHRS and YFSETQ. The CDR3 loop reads CASSRGGSSTEAFF. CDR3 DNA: TGCGCCAGCAGCAGGGGAGGGTCGAGTACTGAAGCTTTCTTT.

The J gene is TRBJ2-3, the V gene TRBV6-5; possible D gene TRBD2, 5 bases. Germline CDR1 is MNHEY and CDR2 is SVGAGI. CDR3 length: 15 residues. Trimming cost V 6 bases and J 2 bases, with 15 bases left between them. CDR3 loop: CASSRQAVPTDTQYF. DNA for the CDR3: TGTGCCAGCAGCAGACAAGCGGTACCCACAGATACGCAGTATTTT.

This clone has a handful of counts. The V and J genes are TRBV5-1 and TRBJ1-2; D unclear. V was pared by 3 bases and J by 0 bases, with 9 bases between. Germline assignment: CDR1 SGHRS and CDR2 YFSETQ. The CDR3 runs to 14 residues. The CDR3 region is CASSSMKPNYGYTF. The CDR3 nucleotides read TGCGCCAGCAGCTCTATGAAGCCTAACTATGGCTACACCTTC. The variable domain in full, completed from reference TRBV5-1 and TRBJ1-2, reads KAGVTQTPRYLIKTRGQQVTLSCSPISGHRSVSWYQQTPGQGLQFLFEYFSETQRNKGNFPGRFSGRQFSNSRSEMNVSTLELGDSALYLCASSSMKPNYGYTFGSGTRLTVV.

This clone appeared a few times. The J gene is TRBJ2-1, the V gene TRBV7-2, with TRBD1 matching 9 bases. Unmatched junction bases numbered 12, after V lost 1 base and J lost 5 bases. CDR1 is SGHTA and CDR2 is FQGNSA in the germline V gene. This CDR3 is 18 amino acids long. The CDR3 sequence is CASSLVGTGKSLDNEQFF. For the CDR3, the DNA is TGTGCCAGCAGCTTAGTCGGGACAGGGAAATCGTTGGACAATGAGCAGTTCTTC.

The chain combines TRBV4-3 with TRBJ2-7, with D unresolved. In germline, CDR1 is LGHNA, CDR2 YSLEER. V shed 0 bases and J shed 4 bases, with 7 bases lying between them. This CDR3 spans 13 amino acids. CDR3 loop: CASSQDLLYEQYF. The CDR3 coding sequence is TGCGCCAGCAGCCAAGACCTGCTATACGAGCAGTACTTC.

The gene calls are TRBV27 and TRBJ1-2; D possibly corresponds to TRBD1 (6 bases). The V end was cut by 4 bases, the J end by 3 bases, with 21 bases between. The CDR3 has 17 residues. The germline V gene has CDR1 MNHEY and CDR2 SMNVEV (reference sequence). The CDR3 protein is CASSSLSGTISHYGYTF. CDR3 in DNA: TGTGCCAGCAGTTCACTCTCAGGGACAATCTCCCACTATGGCTACACCTTC.